This T cell receptor beta chain was sequenced in a study of T-cell reconstitution after alpha-beta-depleted transplantation in children. Preparation of the TCRbeta library involved a method that used unique molecular identifiers. Via MiXCR, TCRdb re-called the PCR reads, giving one row per CDR3 protein. The sample has more than 400,000 distinct CDR3 sequences, 9.5% to 12% seen once. Germline CDR1 and CDR2: MGHRA and YSYEKL. The CDR3 has 16 amino acids. Trimming removed 3 bases from V and 8 bases from J; junction bases left unmatched: 9. In this sample, this clonotype turned up a few times. The antigen remains undetermined. The study's findings and limits: Reportedly, only several hundred clones from non-depleted graft cells drove alpha-beta T-cell counts at about two months. Hyperexpanded clones declined; after one year, newly produced T cells mostly supplied diversity. Some patients' high day-60 TCRbeta diversity was traced to surviving recipient T cells and thymic progenitors.

The material sequenced was PBMCs, mostly from graft donor cells, taken 180 days after TCRalphabeta/CD19-depleted stem cell transplant. V and J are TRBV4-1 and TRBJ2-1; TRBD2 agrees at 11 bases. This TCR was recovered from a female patient between 2 and 15 years old who had a stem cell transplant for aplastic anemia, so the T cells may come from the graft donor. This CDR3 reads CASSQILAGVVDEQFF. Written as DNA, the CDR3 is TGCGCCAGCAGCCAGATACTAGCGGGAGTCGTCGATGAGCAGTTCTTC.